The 3 T cell receptor beta chains in this list originate from one sample, sequenced in a study of T-cell memory formation after mild COVID-19. TCRdb independently ran MiXCR on the 5' RACE reads; one entry per CDR3 protein. Of fewer than 250,000 distinct CDR3 sequences in the sample, under 12% were seen once. Sequencing was performed on PBMCs or a T cell subset sorted from them (not recorded which). Receptor source: a man between 18 and 35 years old who had mild COVID-19 (a few samples of this study predate the infection). Cell type and time point are not known.

The rearrangement links TRBV5-1 to TRBJ1-1; D is undetermined. Germline assignment: CDR1 SGHRS and CDR2 YFSETQ. This CDR3 has 13 amino acids. The ends were cut back, 0 bases at V and 10 bases at J, with 13 bases in the middle. The CDR3 here is CASSLAYEGPAFF. The CDR3 nucleotides read TGCGCCAGCAGCTTGGCCTACGAGGGCCCAGCTTTCTTT.

The rearrangement uses TRBV20-1 and TRBJ1-2, with unresolved D. CDR3 length: 14 amino acids. Germline V gene data show CDR1 as DFQATT and CDR2 as SNEGSKA (reference sequence). V lost 1 base and J 4 bases, leaving 13 bases between the germline ends. DNA for the CDR3: TGCAGTGCTAGAGCAGACCGAGGACTCTATGGCTACACCTTC. This sequence encodes CSARADRGLYGYTF.

Only a few counts were recorded for this clonotype. This chain links TRBV24-1 with TRBJ2-3; D remains unclear. The CDR3 covers 11 residues. Trimming removed 6 bases from V and 6 bases from J, with 6 bases in between. Germline V gene lookup returns CDR1 KGHDR and CDR2 SFDVKD. The DNA for the CDR3 is TGTGCCACCAGTTCCGTGGATACGCAGTATTTT. Its translation is CATSSVDTQYF.